What follows are 13 T cell receptor beta chains derived from one specimen sequenced in a study of beta chain features in type 1 diabetes. Every bit of the isolated RNA underwent reverse transcription, so sequencing read expressed TCRB transcripts. The protocol was immunoSEQ multiplex PCR, while the TCRdb copy is restricted to in-frame clones and leaves out a portion. The sample contains about 900,000 clones, roughly 16% of which appear only once. Material: naive CD4+ T cells from blood. The receptors originated from a woman younger than 30 in good health.

The J gene is TRBJ2-2, the V gene TRBV2, with D perhaps TRBD1 or TRBD2 (5 bases each). The CDR3 has 15 amino acids. CDR1 and CDR2 from the germline V gene are SNHLY and FYNNEI. V was trimmed by 6 bases and J by 4 bases, leaving 15 bases between them. Written as DNA, the CDR3 is TGTGCCAGCAGCGAGGGACGGTTGGGCACCGGGGAGCTGTTTTTT. It encodes CASSEGRLGTGELFF.

J is TRBJ2-6 and V is TRBV7-9; 7 nucleotides align to TRBD2. The germline gives CDR1 SEHNR, CDR2 FQNEAQ (reference sequence). The CDR3 extends over 18 amino acids. V lost 7 bases to trimming and J lost 0 bases; unmatched junction nucleotides: 12. The CDR3 DNA reads TGTGCCAGCAACCCTGGGAGGGACCCCTTCTCTGGGGCCAACGTCCTGACTTTC. Its protein product is CASNPGRDPFSGANVLTF.

Concerning this clone itself: The same CDR3 is also encoded by other DNA sequences in this sample. This chain connects TRBV7-2 to TRBJ2-3; the match to TRBD2 covers 10 bases. The germline V gene has CDR1 SGHTA and CDR2 FQGNSA. Trimming took 2 bases from V and 6 from J; bases not matched to a gene: 2. The CDR3 runs 14 residues. The CDR3, as DNA: TGTGCCAGCAGCTTACGGACTAGCGGCGATACGCAGTATTTT. Translating it yields CASSLRTSGDTQYF.

This clone was seen only a few times. This chain links TRBV18 with TRBJ1-5; TRBD1 matches at 9 bases. Trimming cost V 9 bases and J 5 bases; bases outside gene matches: 5. The CDR3 has 13 residues. Germline lookup yields CDR1 KGHSH and CDR2 LQKENI. CDR3 amino acids: CASTGDRDQPQHF. The CDR3 DNA reads as TGTGCCAGTACAGGGGACAGGGATCAGCCCCAGCATTTT. Combining the CDR3 with reference TRBV18 and TRBJ1-5 gives the whole variable domain NAGVMQNPRHLVRRRGQEARLRCSPMKGHSHVYWYRQLPEEGLKFMVYLQKENIIDESGMPKERFSAEFPKEGPSILRIQQVVRGDSAAYFCASTGDRDQPQHFGDGTRLSIL.

This chain links TRBV18 with TRBJ2-1; TRBD1 matches 7 bases. Germline CDR1 reads KGHSH; CDR2 reads LQKENI. The CDR3 runs to 14 residues. Unmatched junction bases numbered 6, after V lost 6 bases and J lost 4 bases. The DNA of the CDR3 is TGTGCCAGCTCTCCCGTACAGGGGTACAATGAGCAGTTCTTC. Its translation: CASSPVQGYNEQFF.

The V call is TRBV5-1, the J call TRBJ2-5; 7 bases match TRBD1. The CDR3 consists of 14 residues. Germline V gives CDR1 SGHRS, CDR2 YFSETQ. V shed 4 bases, J shed 2 bases, and the junction held 5 bases outside the gene matches. CDR3 DNA: TGCGCCAGCAGCGAGGGGACAGCTCAAGAGACCCAGTACTTC. Translation: CASSEGTAQETQYF.

This clone was counted only a few times. The chain employs TRBV5-4 and TRBJ2-7, with a tentative D call TRBD1 (6 bases). The CDR3 covers 18 residues. V lost 3 bases, J lost 2 bases, and 24 bases lay in between. Germline lookup yields CDR1 SGHNT and CDR2 YYREEE (reference sequence). CDR3 sequence (DNA): TGTGCCAGCAGCTCCCCTGGCCCCCGGGACACCTTAGCCTACGAGCAGTACTTC. Translated, it gives CASSSPGPRDTLAYEQYF.

The chain links TRBV4-2 to TRBJ2-3, with TRBD2 matching over 9 bases. The V gene end was trimmed by 0 bases and the J gene end by 5 bases; junction bases not matched to a gene: 9. This CDR3 spans 17 amino acids. CDR1 is LGHNA and CDR2 is YNFKEQ in the germline V gene. DNA of the CDR3: TGTGCCAGCAGCCAAGATCCTTTTGGCGGGAGGGTAGATACGCAGTATTTT. Amino acid sequence: CASSQDPFGGRVDTQYF.

There are a few counts of this clone. The V gene is TRBV5-1, the J gene TRBJ2-1, with unresolved D. Per the germline V gene, CDR1 is SGHRS and CDR2 is YFSETQ. This CDR3 has 15 amino acids. Trimming took 4 bases from V and 2 from J, leaving 13 bases between them. As DNA, the CDR3 is TGCGCCAGCAGCCCGGGCGTAGGCCCCTACAATGAGCAGTTCTTC. Its translation is CASSPGVGPYNEQFF.

The chain employs TRBV7-2 and TRBJ1-2; TRBD1 aligns across 7 bases. Germline V gene data show CDR1 as SGHTA and CDR2 as FQGNSA. V trimming: 5 bases; J trimming: 8 bases; junction bases outside the gene matches: 11. The CDR3 covers 14 residues. CDR3 residues: CASSPRQGSEGYTF. As DNA, the CDR3 is TGTGCCAGCAGCCCCCGACAGGGAAGTGAGGGCTACACCTTC.

V and J are TRBV7-9 and TRBJ2-7; 10 nucleotides match TRBD2. Germline V gene sequence: CDR1 SEHNR, CDR2 FQNEAQ (reference sequence). The CDR3 consists of 14 residues. The V segment lost 6 bases and the J segment 6 bases; nucleotides outside the gene matches: 8. The CDR3 region is CASSLSGRRGEQYF. CDR3 nucleotides: TGTGCCAGCAGTCTTAGCGGGAGGCGAGGCGAGCAGTACTTC.

This clone was detected a few times. Different DNA sequences within this sample yield the same CDR3. The V and J genes are TRBV19 and TRBJ1-5; D gene uncertain. Germline CDR1 and CDR2: LNHDA and SQIVND (reference sequence). V was clipped by 3 bases and J by 1 base, with 7 bases between them. The CDR3 sequence is 14 residues long. The CDR3 DNA sequence: TGTGCCAGTAGTATTTTAGGAAGCAATCAGCCCCAGCATTTT. It yields the protein CASSILGSNQPQHF.

The chain employs TRBV20-1 and TRBJ2-1; TRBD2 matches at 9 bases. J gave up 15 bases and V 0 bases, and 3 bases lay outside the gene matches. Germline CDR1 reads DFQATT; CDR2 reads SNEGSKA (reference sequence). There are 11 residues in the CDR3. CDR3 in amino acids: CSAREGTSMFF. The CDR3, as DNA: TGCAGTGCTAGAGAGGGGACTAGCATGTTCTTC.